This T cell receptor (beta chain) is from a study of cytotoxic CD8 clonotypes in ibrutinib-treated CLL. On the study more broadly: Samples had a mean of roughly 260,000 productive templates and around 89,000 productive rearrangements. Study-level points and caveats: Under therapy, public clonotypes either contracted or stayed stable, and they were uncommon. Higher circulating CD8+ T-cell counts strongly accompanied higher baseline clonality, above age-matched healthy donors.

V dropped 6 bases and J dropped 3 bases, with 6 bases sitting between them. The V gene's germline CDR1 is SGDLS and CDR2 YYNGEE. The CDR3 loop spans 11 amino acids. This clone was recorded only once. The antigen is unknown. Profiling relied on immunoSEQ multiplex PCR, and the TCRdb table lists in-frame clones only, not all of them. This sample has approximately 140,000 clones, with around three quarters found just once. The chain couples TRBV9 to TRBJ1-1, with unresolved D. This clonotype was obtained from a human donor with chronic lymphocytic leukemia. This specimen consisted of PBMCs, obtained after 12 months of ibrutinib treatment. The CDR3 loop reads CASTWHTEAFF. CDR3 nucleotides: TGTGCCAGCACGTGGCACACTGAAGCTTTCTTT.